Following are 13 T cell receptor beta chains from one sample sequenced in a study of T-cell reconstitution after alpha-beta-depleted transplantation in children. Researchers prepared the TCRbeta library using unique molecular identifiers, the study reports. TCRdb processed the PCR reads anew with MiXCR; each CDR3 protein has one entry. This sample has hundreds of thousands of distinct CDR3 sequences, with 16% found just once. The sample in question was PBMCs from the stem cell graft donor, obtained from the stem cell graft. All receptors derive from a human donor who donated a stem cell graft to a child with acute myeloid leukemia.

This clonotype appeared once. The chain is built from TRBV7-2 and TRBJ1-6; D gene unclear. V was pared by 2 bases and J by 7 bases, with 9 bases between. Germline V CDR1 and CDR2: SGHTA, FQGNSA. The CDR3 contains 14 residues. The chain's CDR3 is CASSLIRGNSPLHF. CDR3 nucleotides: TGTGCCAGCAGCTTAATCCGGGGAAATTCACCCCTCCACTTT.

CDR3 nucleotide sequence: TGTGCCAGCTCGCAGTCCAGGGCTGGGTCGATAGGAGAGACCCAGTACTTC. It translates to CASSQSRAGSIGETQYF. The chain employs TRBV18 and TRBJ2-5; possible D gene TRBD1, 5 bases. This CDR3 has 17 amino acids. In germline, CDR1 is KGHSH, CDR2 LQKENI. V lost 6 bases to trimming and J lost 4 bases, with 24 bases between them. Filled out from reference TRBV18 and TRBJ2-5, the complete variable domain reads NAGVMQNPRHLVRRRGQEARLRCSPMKGHSHVYWYRQLPEEGLKFMVYLQKENIIDESGMPKERFSAEFPKEGPSILRIQQVVRGDSAAYFCASSQSRAGSIGETQYFGPGTRLLVL.

This clonotype was seen many times. The chain joins TRBV20-1 to TRBJ1-6, with 9 bases lining up with TRBD1. With V trimmed by 4 bases and J by 6 bases, 1 base remained unmatched. CDR1 and CDR2 (germline): DFQATT, SNEGSKA (reference sequence). The CDR3 spans 13 residues. The CDR3 loop is CSAMDRGNSPLHF. As DNA, the CDR3 is TGCAGTGCTATGGACAGGGGTAATTCACCCCTCCACTTT.

This clonotype was counted ten times or more. The chain employs TRBV12-3 or TRBV12-4 and TRBJ1-1; possibly TRBD1 for D (5 bases). The V gene lost 6 bases and the J gene lost 1 base, with 9 bases spanning the gap. The CDR3 spans 13 residues. CDR3 sequence: CASSLTGNTEAFF. The CDR3 nucleotides are TGTGCCAGCAGCTTAACAGGGAACACTGAAGCTTTCTTT.

This clonotype came up many times. This chain joins TRBV20-1 and TRBJ1-1; D not resolved. The CDR3 loop spans 17 amino acids. V was trimmed by 2 bases and J by 1 base, leaving 20 bases between them. Germline CDR1 DFQATT, CDR2 SNEGSKA (reference sequence). The CDR3 loop reads CSARNFYRYGSNTEAFF. The CDR3 coding sequence is TGCAGTGCTAGAAACTTTTATCGGTACGGATCGAACACTGAAGCTTTCTTT.

This chain links TRBV6-2 or TRBV6-3 with TRBJ2-4; tentatively, D is TRBD2 (5 bases). This CDR3 has 16 residues. Trimming removed 7 bases from V and 0 bases from J, with 16 bases in between. CDR1 is MNHEY and CDR2 is SVGEGT in the germline V gene. CDR3 sequence: CASNEGSLLAKNIQYF. CDR3 sequence (DNA): TGTGCCAGCAACGAAGGGAGTCTACTAGCCAAAAACATTCAGTACTTC.

The rearrangement joins TRBV28 to TRBJ2-5, with D possibly matching TRBD2 (7 bases). The CDR3 extends over 14 amino acids. With 6 bases removed from V and 5 bases from J, the gap between germline ends came to 16 bases. Germline CDR1 is MDHEN and CDR2 is SYDVKM. CDR3: CASSRAQGGETQYF. Here the CDR3 DNA reads TGTGCCAGCAGCCGCGCACAGGGAGGGGAGACCCAGTACTTC.

This clonotype is a singleton in its sample. This could be a read error, since a much larger clone is one nucleotide away. The chain joins TRBV24-1 to TRBJ2-1; possibly TRBD2 for D (5 bases). Germline loops: CDR1 KGHDR, CDR2 SFDVKD. The CDR3 contains 16 residues. Trimming removed 1 base from V and 7 bases from J, with 16 bases in between. CDR3 nucleotides: TGTGCCACCAGTGATTTTGGCGGGTGGCGTACAAATGAGCAGTTCTTC. It translates to CATSDFGGWRTNEQFF.

The chain has TRBV7-9 and TRBJ2-2; the D is unclear. This CDR3 has 15 amino acids. V was clipped by 5 bases and J by 2 bases, with 12 bases between them. Germline V CDR1 and CDR2: SEHNR, FQNEAQ (reference sequence). The CDR3 nucleotides are TGTGCCAGCAGCGACCAGACGACTAACACCGGGGAGCTGTTTTTT. Protein: CASSDQTTNTGELFF.

This clonotype was observed at least ten times. The chain joins TRBV20-1 to TRBJ2-7; TRBD1 matches 8 bases. V trimming: 3 bases; J trimming: 2 bases; junction bases outside the gene matches: 6. Germline-derived CDR1 and CDR2 are DFQATT and SNEGSKA (reference sequence). CDR3 length equals 14 residues. CDR3 bases: TGCAGTGCTAGTATAGACAGGGGTCCCTACGAGCAGTACGTC. This sequence encodes CSASIDRGPYEQYV.

There are many counts of this clonotype. V and J are TRBV20-1 and TRBJ2-1, with D perhaps matching TRBD1 or TRBD2 (5 bases each). This CDR3 has 15 residues. V was clipped by 4 bases and J by 8 bases, with 21 bases between them. Per the germline V gene, CDR1 is DFQATT and CDR2 is SNEGSKA (reference sequence). CDR3 in amino acids: CSANVGAIGADEQFF. In DNA, the CDR3 is TGCAGTGCTAACGTCGGCGCAATCGGGGCGGATGAGCAGTTCTTC.

This clonotype was counted many times. The J gene is TRBJ1-5, the V gene TRBV12-3 or TRBV12-4, with unresolved D. The germline V and J ends were trimmed by 3 bases and 7 bases, with 10 bases remaining between them. The CDR3 is 13 residues long. In DNA form, the CDR3 reads TGTGCCAGCAGTTTTTGGGGAAGACAGCCCCAGCATTTT. Its translation: CASSFWGRQPQHF.

This clonotype was counted ten times or more. This chain uses TRBV20-1 with TRBJ1-6; D unclear. The germline CDR1 and CDR2 sequences are DFQATT and SNEGSKA (reference sequence). V was pared by 3 bases and J by 12 bases, with 15 bases between. This CDR3 is 13 amino acids long. The CDR3 DNA is TGCAGTGCTAGTAAAGAGTTGGGGAAACCCCTCCACTTT. Its protein product is CSASKELGKPLHF.